A single sample is the source of the 6 T cell receptor beta chains below, sequenced in a study of shared clonotypes between healthy human individuals. The table came from immunoSEQ multiplex PCR; TCRdb's copy has only in-frame clones and leaves some out. The sample carries approximately 2.3 million clones, more than 80% recorded once. Sequenced: naive CD4+ T cells from PBMCs. Subset here: CD45RA+ positively selected. Receptors originate from a man younger than 35 in good health. Some clones in this sample may be carry-over from other donors' samples.

This clone was recorded only once. The chain has TRBV7-2 and TRBJ2-5; TRBD2 matches 14 bases. Germline assignment: CDR1 SGHTA and CDR2 FQGNSA. V shed 1 base, J shed 4 bases, and the junction held 5 bases outside the gene matches. This CDR3 has 17 amino acids. This chain's CDR3 is CASSLGLAGGPGETQYF. The DNA for the CDR3 is TGTGCCAGCAGCTTAGGACTAGCGGGAGGGCCCGGAGAGACCCAGTACTTC. Full variable domain (remainder filled in from reference TRBV7-2 and TRBJ2-5): GAGVSQSPSNKVTEKGKDVELRCDPISGHTALYWYRQSLGQGLEFLIYFQGNSAPDKSGLPSDRFSAERTGGSVSTLTIQRTQQEDSAVYLCASSLGLAGGPGETQYFGPGTRLLVL.

The gene calls are TRBV28 and TRBJ2-1; 7 bases map to TRBD1. Per the germline V gene, CDR1 is MDHEN and CDR2 is SYDVKM. The CDR3 has 19 amino acids. The trim removed 6 bases at V and 10 bases at J, leaving 27 bases unmatched. CDR3 protein: CASSSTKGASQVFTREQFF. The CDR3 DNA sequence: TGTGCCAGCAGCAGCACAAAGGGGGCATCGCAAGTTTTTACGAGGGAGCAGTTCTTC. Full variable domain (outside the CDR3, taken from reference TRBV28 and TRBJ2-1): DVKVTQSSRYLVKRTGEKVFLECVQDMDHENMFWYRQDPGLGLRLIYFSYDVKMKEKGDIPEGYSVSREKKERFSLILESASTNQTSMYLCASSSTKGASQVFTREQFFGPGTRLTVL.

The rearrangement uses TRBV19 and TRBJ2-4; D might be TRBD2 (5 bases). The V and J ends lost 3 bases and 6 bases respectively, with 18 bases between them. The CDR3 has 16 residues. CDR1 is LNHDA and CDR2 is SQIVND in the germline V gene (reference sequence). The chain's CDR3 is CASSIWRQKDLNIQYF. The CDR3 bases are TGTGCCAGTAGTATTTGGAGGCAGAAAGACTTAAACATTCAGTACTTC.

The J gene is TRBJ2-3, the V gene TRBV7-2, with D perhaps matching TRBD2 (5 bases). V lost 5 bases, J lost 4 bases, and 13 bases lay in between. Germline CDR1 is SGHTA and CDR2 is FQGNSA. The CDR3 is 14 amino acids. The CDR3 region is CASSALLGSDTQYF. CDR3 bases: TGTGCCAGCAGCGCCCTACTAGGTTCAGATACGCAGTATTTT.

The chain combines TRBV19 with TRBJ1-5; TRBD1 matches at 7 bases. CDR3 length: 18 amino acids. Germline CDR1 reads LNHDA; CDR2 reads SQIVND (reference sequence). The V segment lost 5 bases and the J segment 1 base; nucleotides outside the gene matches: 14. CDR3 DNA sequence: TGTGCCAGTAGTGGGGGCTCTGGGGACAGTCAGAGCAATCAGCCCCAGCATTTT. Encoded protein: CASSGGSGDSQSNQPQHF.

This chain uses TRBV15 with TRBJ2-3; 11 bases align to TRBD2. Germline trimming cut 5 bases from V and 3 bases from J; bases unmatched to any gene: 16. CDR3 size: 19 residues. Germline CDR1 is LNHNV and CDR2 is YYDKDF (reference sequence). The CDR3 nucleotides are TGTGCCACCAGCTATCCGGGGCTAGCGGGAGGATTATGGACAGATACGCAGTATTTT. It translates to CATSYPGLAGGLWTDTQYF.